This TCR beta chain was observed in a study of radiotherapy plus CTLA-4 blockade in lung cancer. Overall study context: Objective responses arose in 15% to 20% of patients, and roughly 31% experienced disease control. Study-level points and caveats: Early blood T cell clone changes and increased post-radiation serum interferon-beta were reportedly the strongest response predictors. Clones of tumor-derived TCRs expanded in blood after radiotherapy plus ipilimumab.

This clone came up a few times. Its antigen is undetermined. This CDR3 spans 13 amino acids. CDR1 is SEHNR and CDR2 is FQNEAQ in the germline V gene (reference sequence). Trimming shortened V by 5 bases and J by 0 bases, and 8 bases separated the two germline ends. The repertoire was sequenced with immunoSEQ multiplex PCR; TCRdb's copy has only in-frame clones and lacks some. Of 50,000 to 65,000 clones in the sample, roughly 80% are singletons; the top ten hold approximately 15%. Enrolled patients, whose metastatic non-small-cell lung cancer was chemo-refractory, received focal radiation plus CTLA-4 blockade with ipilimumab.

The sequence came from a human donor with non-small cell lung cancer who had a complete response to radiotherapy plus ipilimumab. This sample comprised peripheral blood, obtained from a patient treated with radiotherapy plus ipilimumab. The chain recombines TRBV7-9 with TRBJ2-7, with D uncertain. CDR3 region: CASSPTLSYEQYF. CDR3 DNA sequence: TGTGCCAGCAGCCCGACACTCTCCTACGAGCAGTACTTC.